These 12 T cell receptor beta chains originate from one sample sequenced in a study of CD4 T cells in relation to SARS-CoV-2 and coronaviruses. CD4+ T cells from unexposed donors were obtained before the COVID-19 pandemic (2011-2018). After roughly ten days of culture, CD4+ T cells were isolated. The antigens these receptors bind are not known. The table came from immunoSEQ multiplex PCR; TCRdb's copy has only in-frame clones and leaves some out. This table has approximately 27,000 clones, roughly 70% appearing once. Source material: CD4+ T cells from PBMCs, cultured in vitro. The receptors shown here come from a human donor in good health.

CDR3 residues: CASNNDRGIGEQFF. Written as DNA, the CDR3 is TGTGCCAGCAACAACGACAGGGGTATAGGTGAGCAGTTCTTC. The chain uses TRBV6-5 and TRBJ2-1; 8 bases line up with TRBD1. Germline CDR1 is MNHEY and CDR2 is SVGAGI. This CDR3 has 14 residues. Trimming removed 7 bases from V and 9 bases from J; junction bases left unmatched: 11.

V is TRBV19 and J is TRBJ2-5, with TRBD1 identical over 9 bases. Trimming removed 5 bases from V and 6 bases from J; junction bases left unmatched: 10. The CDR3 contains 15 residues. Looked up from germline, CDR1 is LNHDA and CDR2 is SQIVND (reference sequence). CDR3 region: CASSSLGQGMKTQYF. The CDR3 DNA reads TGTGCCAGTAGTTCCCTCGGACAGGGGATGAAGACCCAGTACTTC.

The chain links TRBV5-6 to TRBJ2-3; TRBD1 is a possible D gene (6 bases). Germline CDR1 and CDR2: SGHDT and YYEEEE. V shed 6 bases and J shed 0 bases, with 17 bases lying between them. There are 16 residues in the CDR3. The CDR3 region is CASIDSGTFSTDTQYF. The CDR3 DNA reads TGTGCCAGCATCGATTCCGGGACATTCAGCACAGATACGCAGTATTTT.

The chain combines TRBV3-1 (or the pseudogene TRBV3-2) with TRBJ1-6; no definite D call. There are 16 residues in the CDR3. Germline V gives CDR1 LGHDT, CDR2 YNNKEL (reference sequence). Trimming took off 2 bases at V and 3 bases at J, with 11 bases between the two ends. Written as DNA, the CDR3 is TGTGCCAGCAGCCAACCGCCAGGATTCTATAATTCACCCCTCCACTTT. Its translation: CASSQPPGFYNSPLHF.

V is TRBV2 and J is TRBJ1-5; a weak D match, TRBD1 (5 bases). There are 17 residues in the CDR3. The ends were cut back, 7 bases at V and 1 base at J, with 20 bases in the middle. The germline CDR1 and CDR2 sequences are SNHLY and FYNNEI. This CDR3 reads CASKGRQGERSNQPQHF. DNA for the CDR3: TGTGCCAGCAAGGGTCGGCAGGGAGAAAGGAGCAATCAGCCCCAGCATTTT.

This clone was counted only a few times. This chain joins TRBV19 and TRBJ2-7; D gene unclear. In germline, CDR1 is LNHDA, CDR2 SQIVND (reference sequence). Trimming removed 3 bases from V and 3 bases from J, with 12 bases in between. The CDR3 runs to 14 residues. CDR3 region: CASSIFQRSYEQYF. The CDR3 DNA reads as TGTGCCAGTAGTATTTTTCAGCGAAGCTACGAGCAGTACTTC.

This chain links TRBV9 with TRBJ1-3, with 7 nucleotides matching TRBD1. Germline-derived CDR1 and CDR2 are SGDLS and YYNGEE. V was clipped by 0 bases and J by 0 bases; unmatched bases: 12. The CDR3 has 19 amino acids. Written as DNA, the CDR3 is TGTGCCAGCAGCGTAGCTACTGGGGCGACAGGGACCTCTGGAAACACCATATATTTT. It codes for CASSVATGATGTSGNTIYF.

This chain joins TRBV5-5 and TRBJ2-1; 8 bases line up with TRBD2. Trimming at V came to 6 bases and at J to 8 bases, leaving 10 bases not matched to a gene. Germline CDR1 and CDR2: SGHKS and YYEKEE (reference sequence). The CDR3 has 14 amino acids. CDR3 residues: CASILSGSRDEQFF. In DNA, the CDR3 is TGTGCCAGCATCCTAAGCGGGAGTAGGGATGAGCAGTTCTTC.

V usage is TRBV7-2 and J usage is TRBJ2-1, with D unresolved. Trimming pared 4 bases from V and 6 bases from J, leaving 22 bases between. Germline V gene data show CDR1 as SGHTA and CDR2 as FQGNSA. This CDR3 spans 17 amino acids. CDR3 nucleotides: TGTGCCAGCAGCTCCCCTCTCCGGAGCATTCAGATCAATGAGCAGTTCTTC. It is translated as CASSSPLRSIQINEQFF. The entire variable domain, with the rest obtained from reference TRBV7-2 and TRBJ2-1, is as follows: GAGVSQSPSNKVTEKGKDVELRCDPISGHTALYWYRQSLGQGLEFLIYFQGNSAPDKSGLPSDRFSAERTGGSVSTLTIQRTQQEDSAVYLCASSSPLRSIQINEQFFGPGTRLTVL.

The chain couples TRBV5-1 to TRBJ1-4, with 7 positions matching TRBD1. Germline CDR1 reads SGHRS; CDR2 reads YFSETQ. V lost 4 bases to trimming and J lost 0 bases; unmatched junction nucleotides: 6. The CDR3 is made up of 16 amino acids. CDR3 sequence (DNA): TGCGCCAGCAGCCCTATTGGGACAGCAACTAATGAAAAACTGTTTTTT. Protein: CASSPIGTATNEKLFF.

The genes are TRBV7-2 and TRBJ2-1; D is undetermined. The ends were cut back, 1 base at V and 0 bases at J, with 7 bases in the middle. Germline assignment: CDR1 SGHTA and CDR2 FQGNSA. CDR3 length equals 15 residues. CDR3 sequence: CASSLGKSSYNEQFF. CDR3 sequence (DNA): TGTGCCAGCAGCTTAGGGAAAAGCTCCTACAATGAGCAGTTCTTC.

The genes are TRBV7-3 and TRBJ2-1; 9 positions agree with TRBD2. V shed 4 bases, J shed 7 bases, and the junction held 5 bases outside the gene matches. This CDR3 has 14 residues. Germline V lookup: CDR1 SGHTA, CDR2 FQGTGA. The CDR3 coding sequence is TGTGCCAGCAGCTCCCAGAGCGGGAGGAATGAGCAGTTCTTC. Protein product: CASSSQSGRNEQFF. The entire variable domain, with the rest obtained from reference TRBV7-3 and TRBJ2-1, is as follows: GAGVSQTPSNKVTEKGKYVELRCDPISGHTALYWYRQSLGQGPEFLIYFQGTGAADDSGLPNDRFFAVRPEGSVSTLKIQRTERGDSAVYLCASSSQSGRNEQFFGPGTRLTVL.